This T cell receptor beta chain appears in the sequencing data of a study of neoadjuvant nivolumab and ipilimumab in lung cancer. Here immunoSEQ multiplex PCR was the method, and the copy in TCRdb shows in-frame clones only, minus some. The sample yields 5,100 or so clones, roughly 80% seen once. V shed 0 bases and J shed 6 bases, with 11 bases lying between them. The CDR3 runs to 14 residues. Germline V lookup: CDR1 MNHEY, CDR2 SVGAGI. The sequencing here drew on tumor tissue, taken after neoadjuvant nivolumab, alone or with ipilimumab, at or shortly before surgery. This TCR came from an adult with non-small cell lung cancer. This chain connects TRBV6-5 to TRBJ2-5; D gene unclear. Here the CDR3 reads CASSYSMPDQTQYF. The CDR3 DNA reads TGTGCCAGCAGTTACTCGATGCCCGACCAGACCCAGTACTTC.